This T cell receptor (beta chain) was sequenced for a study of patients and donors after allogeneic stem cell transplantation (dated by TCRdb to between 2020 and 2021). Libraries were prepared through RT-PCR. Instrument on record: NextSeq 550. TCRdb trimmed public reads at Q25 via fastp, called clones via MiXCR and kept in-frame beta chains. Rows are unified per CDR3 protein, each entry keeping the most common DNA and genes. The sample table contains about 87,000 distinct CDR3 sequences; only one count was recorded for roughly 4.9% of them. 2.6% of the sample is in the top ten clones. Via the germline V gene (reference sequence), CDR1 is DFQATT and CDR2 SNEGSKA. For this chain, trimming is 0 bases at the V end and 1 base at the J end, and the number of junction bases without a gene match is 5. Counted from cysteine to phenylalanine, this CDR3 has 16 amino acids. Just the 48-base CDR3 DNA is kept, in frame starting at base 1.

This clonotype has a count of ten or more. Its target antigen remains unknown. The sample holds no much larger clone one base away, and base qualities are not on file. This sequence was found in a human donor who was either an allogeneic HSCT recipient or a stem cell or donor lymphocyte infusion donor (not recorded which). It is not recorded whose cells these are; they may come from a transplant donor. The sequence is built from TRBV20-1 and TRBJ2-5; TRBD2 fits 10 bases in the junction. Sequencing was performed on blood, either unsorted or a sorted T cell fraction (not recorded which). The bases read TGCAGTGCTAGAGATGGGAGCGGGAGGGCCCAAGAGACCCAGTACTTC. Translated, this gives CSARDGSGRAQETQYF.